The clone carrying this T cell receptor (beta chain) was seen only a few times. This CDR3 has 13 amino acids. V shed 5 bases and J shed 5 bases, with 12 bases lying between them. CDR1 is KGHSH, CDR2 LQKENI, per germline. The sample originates from a study of OX40 agonist ivuxolimab in advanced cancers. Study context: The study enrolled dose-escalation patients with hepatocellular carcinoma, melanoma, renal cell or head and neck cancer.

TCRdb keeps only in-frame clones here, not all; method: immunoSEQ multiplex PCR. The sample contains about 17,000 clones, 80% of which appear only once. The sample consisted of CD4+ or CD8+ T cells sorted from blood, taken in a trial of the OX40 agonist ivuxolimab. The gene calls are TRBV18 and TRBJ1-1; D may be TRBD1 (6 bases). The sequence came from an adult with an advanced solid tumor such as melanoma, head and neck, liver or kidney cancer. The CDR3 protein is CASSVGGRTEAFF. The CDR3 nucleotides read TGTGCCAGCTCAGTGGGGGGCAGGACTGAAGCTTTCTTT.